A single sample is the source of the 23 T cell receptor beta chains below, sequenced in a study of neoadjuvant anti-PD-1 for oral cavity cancer. Sequencing was performed with immunoSEQ multiplex PCR; in TCRdb, only in-frame clones are kept and a portion is missing. The data show 80,000 to 95,000 clones, under 85% seen once. Sequencing was performed on PBMCs, taken before nivolumab (anti-PD-1) treatment. These receptors all come from a person aged 35-80 years with oral cavity squamous cell carcinoma.

A note on this clone: Within the sample, other DNA sequences also encode this same CDR3. V usage is TRBV7-9 and J usage is TRBJ2-7; D is possibly TRBD2 (6 bases). Germline lookup yields CDR1 SEHNR and CDR2 FQNEAQ (reference sequence). Trimming removed 4 bases at V and 2 bases at J, with 12 bases between. This CDR3 has 14 residues. The CDR3 loop is CASSSRDFTYEQYF. DNA for the CDR3: TGTGCCAGCAGCTCCCGGGACTTCACCTACGAGCAGTACTTC.

J is TRBJ2-7 and V is TRBV11-2, with D perhaps matching TRBD2 (6 bases). The V gene lost 5 bases and the J gene lost 6 bases, with 17 bases spanning the gap. The CDR3 has 14 residues. Germline V gene data show CDR1 as SGHAT and CDR2 as FQNNGV. CDR3 sequence (DNA): TGTGCCAGCAGCCCGATCAGACTAGTCGGCGAGCAGTACTTC. This gives the protein CASSPIRLVGEQYF. Full variable domain (missing parts from reference TRBV11-2 and TRBJ2-7): EAGVAQSPRYKIIEKRQSVAFWCNPISGHATLYWYQQILGQGPKLLIQFQNNGVVDDSQLPKDRFSAERLKGVDSTLKIQPAKLEDSAVYLCASSPIRLVGEQYFGPGTRLTVT.

In its sample, this clone was seen once. J is TRBJ1-1 and V is TRBV7-9, with a weak D call TRBD1 (5 bases). The CDR3 sequence is 12 residues long. Germline V lookup: CDR1 SEHNR, CDR2 FQNEAQ (reference sequence). V was shortened by 1 base and J by 8 bases, with 8 bases between the two germline ends. This CDR3 is CASSLVAGEAFF. In nucleotides, the CDR3 is TGTGCCAGCAGCTTAGTGGCAGGGGAAGCTTTCTTT.

This chain uses TRBV19 with TRBJ1-5; D may be TRBD1 (5 bases). V lost 6 bases to trimming and J lost 3 bases, with 12 bases between them. Germline V gene lookup returns CDR1 LNHDA and CDR2 SQIVND (reference sequence). The CDR3 loop spans 14 amino acids. CDR3 sequence reads: CASRSQADNQPQHF. The DNA of the CDR3 is TGTGCCAGTAGGTCACAGGCGGACAATCAGCCCCAGCATTTT.

The chain uses TRBV30 and TRBJ1-5; the match to TRBD1 covers 8 bases. The trim removed 1 base at V and 2 bases at J, leaving 1 base unmatched. The CDR3 sequence is 14 residues long. Germline CDR1 GTSNPN, CDR2 SVGIG (reference sequence). Here the CDR3 DNA reads TGTGCCTGGAGTGCGGGACAGGGCAATCAGCCCCAGCATTTT. This encodes CAWSAGQGNQPQHF.

This chain links TRBV4-2 with TRBJ2-1; D could derive from TRBD1 or TRBD2 (5 bases each). V dropped 0 bases and J dropped 7 bases, with 16 bases sitting between them. Per germline, CDR1 LGHNA and CDR2 YNFKEQ. This CDR3 is 16 amino acids long. CDR3: CASSQERGDSRNEQFF. CDR3 in DNA: TGTGCCAGCAGCCAAGAAAGGGGAGACTCAAGGAATGAGCAGTTCTTC.

The V gene is TRBV27, the J gene TRBJ1-2, with D maybe TRBD1 (5 bases). From germline, CDR1 is MNHEY and CDR2 SMNVEV (reference sequence). Trimming cost V 5 bases and J 5 bases, with 12 bases left between them. The CDR3 spans 13 residues. CDR3 in DNA: TGTGCCAGCAGTCGGGGGGTAGGATATGGCTACACCTTC. Its translation: CASSRGVGYGYTF.

The chain carries TRBV6-1 and TRBJ2-1, with D perhaps assigned TRBD1 or TRBD2 (5 bases each). This CDR3 has 13 amino acids. Trimming left V 7 bases short and J 4 bases short, with 11 bases between. Germline V gene lookup returns CDR1 MNHNS and CDR2 SASEGT. Here the CDR3 DNA reads TGTGCCAGCACCGAGGGGCTGTACAATGAGCAGTTCTTC. This codes for CASTEGLYNEQFF.

V gene TRBV6-5 combines with J gene TRBJ1-3; D gene unclear. Per germline, CDR1 MNHEY and CDR2 SVGAGI. The ends were cut back, 6 bases at V and 3 bases at J, with 9 bases in the middle. This CDR3 comprises 13 residues. CDR3 amino acids: CASSPIVGNTIYF. DNA of the CDR3: TGTGCCAGCAGCCCAATCGTTGGAAACACCATATATTTT.

In this sample, this clone turned up once. J is TRBJ2-7 and V is TRBV6-1; D gene ambiguous. V was pared by 6 bases and J by 2 bases, with 5 bases between. Looked up from germline, CDR1 is MNHNS and CDR2 is SASEGT. CDR3 size: 11 residues. The CDR3 sequence: CASSQAYEQYF. CDR3 DNA sequence: TGTGCCAGCAGCCAGGCCTACGAGCAGTACTTC.

J is TRBJ2-3 and V is TRBV2; D is perhaps TRBD1 (5 bases). The CDR3 extends over 11 amino acids. V lost 10 bases to trimming and J lost 2 bases, with 7 bases between them. The germline gives CDR1 SNHLY, CDR2 FYNNEI. The CDR3 DNA reads TGTGCCACAGGGAACACAGATACGCAGTATTTT. Translated: CATGNTDTQYF.

The chain links TRBV4-1 to TRBJ2-5; D gene unclear. The CDR3 has 13 residues. Germline values: CDR1 MGHRA, CDR2 YSYEKL. Trimming cost V 2 bases and J 5 bases, with 9 bases left between them. CDR3: CASSQSGPETQYF. DNA for the CDR3: TGCGCCAGCAGCCAATCCGGGCCTGAGACCCAGTACTTC.

V usage is TRBV4-1 and J usage is TRBJ2-1; the D gene is possibly TRBD2 (5 bases). This CDR3 region has 12 residues. The germline V gene has CDR1 MGHRA and CDR2 YSYEKL. V was shortened by 4 bases and J by 13 bases, with 14 bases between the two germline ends. The CDR3, as DNA: TGCGCCAGCAGCCCCGATGAGGGAACTCAGTTCTTC. This encodes CASSPDEGTQFF.

The chain combines TRBV28 with TRBJ1-2; D is undetermined. The CDR3 covers 13 residues. Trimming shortened V by 7 bases and J by 4 bases, and 13 bases separated the two germline ends. Per germline, CDR1 MDHEN and CDR2 SYDVKM. CDR3 sequence (DNA): TGTGCCAGCACCTCCGACACGGCCTATGGCTACACCTTC. Its protein is CASTSDTAYGYTF.

V usage is TRBV6-5 and J usage is TRBJ1-1; D is uncertain. Trimming removed 4 bases from V and 0 bases from J, with 9 bases in between. The CDR3 loop spans 14 amino acids. The V gene's germline CDR1 is MNHEY and CDR2 SVGAGI. In DNA, the CDR3 is TGTGCCAGCAGTTGGACGTTAGTGAACACTGAAGCTTTCTTT. It specifies CASSWTLVNTEAFF.

This clone was seen a few times. V and J are TRBV5-4 and TRBJ2-2, with unresolved D. The CDR3 totals 14 residues. Germline-derived CDR1 and CDR2 are SGHNT and YYREEE (reference sequence). Trimming removed 4 bases at V and 4 bases at J, with 11 bases between. CDR3 region: CASSPISATGELFF. Here the CDR3 DNA reads TGTGCCAGCAGCCCCATTTCGGCCACCGGGGAGCTGTTTTTT.

In its sample, this clone was seen once. The CDR3 loop reads CASSLGTTGGTGELFF. DNA of the CDR3: TGTGCCAGCAGCTTAGGGACGACAGGGGGCACCGGGGAGCTGTTTTTT. This rearrangement joins TRBV11-2 to TRBJ2-2, with TRBD1 matching over 9 bases. V lost 1 base, J lost 4 bases, and 4 bases stayed unmatched. The CDR3 is made up of 16 amino acids. Per germline, CDR1 SGHAT and CDR2 FQNNGV.

This clone was detected a few times. The chain uses TRBV27 and TRBJ1-3; TRBD1 matches at 7 bases. This CDR3 spans 16 amino acids. Trimming removed 0 bases from V and 0 bases from J; junction bases left unmatched: 2. Germline values: CDR1 MNHEY, CDR2 SMNVEV (reference sequence). CDR3 nucleotides: TGTGCCAGCAGTTTATCGTGGGACAGCTCTGGAAACACCATATATTTT. The encoded protein is CASSLSWDSSGNTIYF.

The chain's CDR3 is CAISDVTSGQETQYF. Here the CDR3 DNA reads TGTGCCATCAGTGATGTAACTAGCGGCCAAGAGACCCAGTACTTC. The genes are TRBV10-3 and TRBJ2-5, with 8 bases matching TRBD2. V shed 3 bases and J 1 base; nucleotides not matched to a gene: 4. This CDR3 comprises 15 residues. Germline-derived CDR1 and CDR2 are ENHRY and SYGVKD.

The chain employs TRBV7-9 and TRBJ2-5; D gene uncertain. The CDR3 runs to 11 residues. V was clipped by 5 bases and J by 5 bases, with 6 bases between them. In germline, CDR1 is SEHNR, CDR2 FQNEAQ (reference sequence). The CDR3 here is CASSTRETQYF. CDR3 coding DNA: TGTGCCAGCAGCACCAGGGAGACCCAGTACTTC.

V is TRBV5-1 and J is TRBJ2-1; 7 bases line up with TRBD1. Trimming at V came to 5 bases and at J to 7 bases, leaving 9 bases not matched to a gene. CDR1 and CDR2 (germline): SGHRS, YFSETQ. The CDR3 has 14 amino acids. CDR3 sequence: CASSLGTASNEQFF. The CDR3 nucleotides read TGCGCCAGCAGTCTCGGGACAGCTTCTAATGAGCAGTTCTTC.

This chain uses TRBV10-3 with TRBJ2-1; 9 nucleotides align to TRBD1. This CDR3 has 15 residues. The germline V gene encodes CDR1 ENHRY and CDR2 SYGVKD. V trimming: 0 bases; J trimming: 7 bases; junction bases outside the gene matches: 4. The CDR3 nucleotides are TGTGCCATCAGTGAGTCGACAGGGGGTAGAAATGAGCAGTTCTTC. Protein: CAISESTGGRNEQFF.

The chain has TRBV28 and TRBJ2-2; no reliable D call. Trimming cost V 3 bases and J 7 bases, with 6 bases left between them. The CDR3 covers 12 residues. The germline V gene has CDR1 MDHEN and CDR2 SYDVKM. In DNA, the CDR3 is TGTGCCAGCAGTTTGAAGGTCGGGGAGCTGTTTTTT. Translation gives CASSLKVGELFF.